This TCR beta chain was sequenced for a study of T cells after yellow fever vaccination. Notes on the study in general: The booster response re-showed most primary clones: 95% to 96% CD4, over 80% CD8. Shared CD4/CD8 clonotypes were a small share, likely from convergent recombination.

This clonotype came up many times. Antigen unknown. CDR3 size: 16 residues. V lost 3 bases to trimming and J lost 1 base, with 14 bases between them. Germline CDR1 LGHNA, CDR2 YNFKEQ. Conversion of TCR transcripts into cDNA relied on 5'RACE template switching, which added a universal primer site and UMIs. Via MiXCR, TCRdb re-called the 5' RACE reads, giving one row per CDR3 protein. The profile covers 100,000 to 150,000 distinct CDR3 sequences, with 7.4% appearing a single time and around 2.5% taken by the ten largest. The chain links TRBV4-2 to TRBJ2-3; D is possibly TRBD2 (6 bases). Sequenced here: CD4+ T cells sorted from PBMCs, sampled approximately 11 days after the first yellow fever vaccination. This TCR was recovered from a man younger than 30 who received the YFV17D yellow fever vaccine. CDR3 region: CASSHRRGSGTDTQYF. The CDR3 nucleotides are TGTGCCAGCAGCCATCGCCGGGGGTCGGGCACAGATACGCAGTATTTT.